These 17 T cell receptor beta chains share one sample of origin, sequenced in a study of shared clonotypes between healthy human individuals. Produced via immunoSEQ multiplex PCR; TCRdb's table is partial and in-frame only. The sample shows roughly 2,500,000 clones, 80% to 95% of them seen only once. Specimen: naive CD4+ T cells from PBMCs. This sample's subset: CD45RA+ positively selected. These receptors were taken from a man aged 18 to 35 in good health. Some clones in this sample may be carry-over from other donors' samples.

CDR3 DNA: TGTGCCAGCAGTCCCACTCATGACCCTAACTATGGCTACACCTTC. Protein product: CASSPTHDPNYGYTF. The rearrangement uses TRBV6-4 and TRBJ1-2; D is ambiguous. Germline assignment: CDR1 MRHNA and CDR2 SNTAGT. V was clipped by 5 bases and J by 0 bases, with 13 bases between them. This CDR3 contains 15 residues.

The CDR3 is CASSLARNSVYEQYF. The DNA for the CDR3 is TGTGCCAGCAGCTTAGCGCGGAACAGCGTCTACGAGCAGTACTTC. This chain connects TRBV11-1 to TRBJ2-7; no reliable D call. The CDR3 extends over 15 amino acids. In germline, CDR1 is SGHAT, CDR2 FQDESV (reference sequence). The V gene lost 0 bases and the J gene lost 3 bases, with 12 bases spanning the gap.

The V call is TRBV6-5, the J call TRBJ2-7; possible D gene TRBD1, 5 bases. Germline-derived CDR1 and CDR2 are MNHEY and SVGAGI. CDR3 size: 12 residues. V dropped 8 bases and J dropped 4 bases, with 12 bases sitting between them. CDR3 bases: TGTGCCAGCCGAACAGGCTGGTACGAGCAGTACTTC. Amino acids: CASRTGWYEQYF.

The chain is built from TRBV4-1 and TRBJ2-1; possible D gene TRBD2, 5 bases. Trimming shortened V by 4 bases and J by 0 bases, and 13 bases separated the two germline ends. The CDR3 extends over 16 amino acids. Germline CDR1 MGHRA, CDR2 YSYEKL. The CDR3 sequence: CASSPLAVISYNEQFF. The CDR3 DNA follows: TGCGCCAGCAGCCCCCTAGCCGTAATCTCCTACAATGAGCAGTTCTTC.

This chain links TRBV6-5 with TRBJ2-7; 8 bases match TRBD2. Germline V gene lookup returns CDR1 MNHEY and CDR2 SVGAGI. The CDR3 spans 15 residues. The V and J ends lost 2 bases and 2 bases, in that order; junction bases with no gene match: 5. CDR3 DNA: TGTGCCAGCAGTTACAAGGGCGGGAGGCCCTACGAGCAGTACTTC. Translated, it gives CASSYKGGRPYEQYF.

J is TRBJ1-1 and V is TRBV11-2, with 8 positions matching TRBD1. With V trimmed by 5 bases and J by 11 bases, 13 bases remained unmatched. Germline V lookup: CDR1 SGHAT, CDR2 FQNNGV. The CDR3 length is 14 residues. The CDR3 nucleotides are TGTGCCAGCAGCCCTCCTGGACAGGGCGGAATGGCTTTCTTT. Amino acid sequence: CASSPPGQGGMAFF.

The CDR3 nucleotides read TGTGCCAGCTACCCCCCAGGTGGGAGGGGGGAGACCCAGTACTTC. Translating it yields CASYPPGGRGETQYF. The genes are TRBV5-5 and TRBJ2-5, with a weak D call TRBD2 (7 bases). There are 15 residues in the CDR3. The germline CDR1 and CDR2 sequences are SGHKS and YYEKEE (reference sequence). Trimming left V 7 bases short and J 5 bases short, with 21 bases between.

This rearrangement joins TRBV6-7 to TRBJ1-4; perhaps TRBD1 as D (5 bases). TRBV6-7 is sorted into the ORF group, with uncertain function. CDR3 size: 15 residues. Trimming left V 6 bases short and J 5 bases short, with 16 bases between. For the CDR3, the DNA is TGTGCCAGCAGCCCACCCCGGGGGAGAAATGAAAAACTGTTTTTT. Translation gives CASSPPRGRNEKLFF.

The rearrangement links TRBV13 to TRBJ2-5; TRBD2 aligns across 9 bases. Germline V gene sequence: CDR1 PRHDT, CDR2 FYEKMQ (reference sequence). V was pared by 2 bases and J by 0 bases, with 4 bases of the junction left unmatched. The CDR3 spans 16 residues. DNA for the CDR3: TGTGCCAGCAGCTTATGGCGCGGGAGGGACCAAGAGACCCAGTACTTC. It translates to CASSLWRGRDQETQYF.

In this sample, this clone turned up a few times. The sample carries other DNA sequences with the same CDR3. V is TRBV18 and J is TRBJ1-1; D call uncertain. From germline, CDR1 is KGHSH and CDR2 LQKENI. The germline V and J ends were trimmed by 3 bases and 1 base, with 9 bases remaining between them. This CDR3 spans 14 amino acids. The CDR3 sequence: CASSPVEGNTEAFF. The CDR3 nucleotides read TGTGCCAGCTCACCGGTTGAGGGGAACACTGAAGCTTTCTTT.

V gene TRBV29-1 combines with J gene TRBJ2-7; the match to TRBD1 covers 8 bases. With V trimmed by 5 bases and J by 0 bases, 3 bases remained unmatched. CDR3 size: 13 residues. Germline lookup yields CDR1 SQVTM and CDR2 ANQGSEA. CDR3 DNA sequence: TGCAGCGTTCTGGACAGGGTCTCCTACGAGCAGTACTTC. This codes for CSVLDRVSYEQYF.

The rearrangement links TRBV7-9 to TRBJ2-7; TRBD2 matches 11 bases. The J segment lost 1 base and the V segment lost 5 bases, leaving 7 bases of the junction unmatched. Germline V gene data show CDR1 as SEHNR and CDR2 as FQNEAQ (reference sequence). The CDR3 runs 16 residues. The CDR3 is CASSRGLAADSYEQYF. CDR3 DNA: TGTGCCAGCAGCCGGGGACTAGCGGCTGATTCCTACGAGCAGTACTTC.

The chain couples TRBV2 to TRBJ2-7, with a tentative D call TRBD1 (6 bases). Trimming removed 2 bases from V and 5 bases from J, with 10 bases in between. Germline V gives CDR1 SNHLY, CDR2 FYNNEI. The CDR3 sequence is 13 residues long. The CDR3 loop reads CASSEQGINEQYF. In nucleotides, the CDR3 is TGTGCCAGCAGTGAACAGGGGATCAACGAGCAGTACTTC. Together with reference TRBV2 and TRBJ2-7, the CDR3 gives the full variable domain: EPEVTQTPSHQVTQMGQEVILRCVPISNHLYFYWYRQILGQKVEFLVSFYNNEISEKSEIFDDQFSVERPDGSNFTLKIRSTKLEDSAMYFCASSEQGINEQYFGPGTRLTVT.

The gene calls are TRBV25-1 and TRBJ1-5; the D is unclear. Trimming removed 11 bases from V and 8 bases from J, with 19 bases in between. The CDR3 covers 13 residues. The germline gives CDR1 MGHDK, CDR2 SYGVNS. CDR3 protein: CARTEGGGEPQHF. In DNA, the CDR3 is TGTGCCCGCACAGAGGGAGGTGGCGAGCCCCAGCATTTT.

The chain employs TRBV7-9 and TRBJ2-7, with D unresolved. The V end lost 6 bases, the J end lost 3 bases, and 9 bases lay between the germline ends. Germline CDR1 SEHNR, CDR2 FQNEAQ (reference sequence). The CDR3 has 12 amino acids. CDR3 DNA: TGTGCCAGCAGACAAGAAAACTACGAGCAGTACTTC. Translated, it gives CASRQENYEQYF.

The chain joins TRBV7-3 to TRBJ2-1; D is undetermined. This CDR3 has 13 residues. V lost 2 bases and J lost 8, with 10 bases in between. The germline gives CDR1 SGHTA, CDR2 FQGTGA. The CDR3: CASSLAVRDEQFF. The CDR3 DNA reads TGTGCCAGCAGCTTAGCCGTTCGGGATGAGCAGTTCTTC.

This sequence joins TRBV27 and TRBJ2-1; a weak D match, TRBD1 (5 bases). Per the germline V gene, CDR1 is MNHEY and CDR2 is SMNVEV (reference sequence). There are 18 residues in the CDR3. Trimming pared 6 bases from V and 0 bases from J, leaving 21 bases between. CDR3 sequence: CASSLQRGPQGSYNEQFF. The CDR3 DNA is TGTGCCAGCAGCCTCCAAAGGGGCCCTCAAGGCTCCTACAATGAGCAGTTCTTC.